This T cell receptor (beta chain) was identified in a study of CD4 T cells in relation to SARS-CoV-2 and coronaviruses. Unexposed donor CD4+ T cells date from 2011-2018, before the COVID-19 pandemic. Germline CDR1 is LGHDT and CDR2 is YNNKEL (reference sequence). The V gene lost 5 bases and the J gene lost 6 bases, with 13 bases spanning the gap. The CDR3 sequence is 13 residues long. Study-wide results and limits: Culture-expanded clones reflect memory recall rather than primary priming during culture. About 65% of donors had memory CD4+ clonotypes crossrecognizing SARS-CoV-2 and common cold coronavirus spike. No donor gave both pre-pandemic and post-infection samples.

Uncultured naive and memory CD4+ T cells supplied DNA for deep TCR-beta sequencing. Repertoires were generated with immunoSEQ multiplex PCR, while TCRdb's copy carries only in-frame clones and drops some. The sample records under 70,000 clones, about nine tenths being singletons. Of note for this clone: Its antigen is as yet unknown.

Sequences were obtained from memory CD4+ T cells from PBMCs. V gene TRBV3-1 (or the pseudogene TRBV3-2) combines with J gene TRBJ2-5; maybe TRBD2 (6 bases). The source is a human donor in good health. Here the CDR3 reads CASSYLGGQTQYF. CDR3 sequence (DNA): TGTGCCAGCAGCTACTTGGGGGGTCAGACCCAGTACTTC.